This T cell receptor (beta chain) is from a study of identical twins (dated by TCRdb to the mid-2010s). General notes on the study: The study deep-sequenced TCR alpha and beta repertoires from monozygotic twins, unrelated adults of various ages and cord blood to test whether fetal clonotypes persist. To rule out contamination, replicate twin experiments were performed at different times with different library preparation protocols. Overall results and qualifications from the work: The excess sharing between twins in beta out-of-frame sequences was weaker because fewer shared sequences reduced the signal-to-noise ratio. In monozygotic twins, out-of-frame TCR alpha sharing was systematically underestimated by recombination models, although the models agreed with sharing between unrelated individuals. Because the same donors could not be followed over many years, the conclusions relied on cross-sectional statistical analysis. Abundant cord blood beta clonotypes carried fewer insertions; young adult naive repertoires showed a weaker similar trend, while memory repertoires showed none. Zero-insertion analyses could be partly confounded by invariant T cells such as MAIT and iNKT, although diverse VJ usage argued against such confounding for most clonotypes. Compared with coincidental sharing between unrelated individuals, an excess of low generation-probability sequences was observed among out-of-frame TCR alpha sequences shared between twins.

The library was built by means of 5' RACE. Sequencing was carried out with an Illumina HiSeq 2000. Template switching added a universal primer binding site, and the final cDNA carried a unique molecular identifier that allowed TCR cDNA molecules to be counted accurately. Specific primers in the conserved constant-segment region were used to synthesize first-strand cDNA for the TCR alpha and beta chains. Each cDNA library was double barcoded, with a SMART-Mk sample barcode plus Illumina barcodes, to control for contamination. TruSeq adapter sequences and Illumina sample barcodes were added in two successive PCR steps. TCR alpha and beta cDNA libraries were sequenced on the Illumina HiSeq platform with custom primers. The authors' pipeline ran thus. Unique molecular identifiers were extracted from raw reads with MiGEC, and CDR3 positions were determined with MiXCR. Recombination models were inferred per individual with the repgenHMM and IGoR tools using an EM algorithm. Shared clonotypes were analyzed with the tcR package in R, and sharing was normalized by the product of cloneset sizes. To study raw recombination free of thymic and clonal selection effects, out-of-frame nonproductive sequences were analyzed. The raw public data were reprocessed by TCRdb itself: fastp quality trimming at Q25, MiXCR clonotype calling, in-frame beta chains only. Under each unique CDR3 protein, matching rows form one entry showing the most common genes and DNA. V and J calls and clone size were set by TCRdb, not the authors. The sample table records under 800,000 distinct CDR3 sequences; approximately 22% of these occur just once. The top ten clones comprise approximately 4.3% of the sample.

For this clonotype: There is no known antigen for this receptor. No qualities accompany the bases; no much larger clone lies one base away.

The CDR3, from cysteine to phenylalanine, totals 14 residues. Just CDR3 DNA is preserved here, 42 bases in frame from base 1. The germline V gene (reference sequence) yields GTSNPN for CDR1 and SVGIG for CDR2. The trim is 7 bases for V and 0 bases for J, with a gap of 12 bases between the germline ends. Every donor was a healthy Caucasian. Three pairs of female monozygotic twins, all aged about 18 to 29 years, made up the twin cohort. Peripheral blood mononuclear cells were used as the source from which RNA for TCR libraries was isolated. Separately, the same data were catalogued under a study of T cells expressing NK-cell markers. Per the second study: Under ten donors provided sorted CD3+CD56+NKG2C+, CD3+CD56+NKG2C- and CD3+CD56-NKG2C+ T-cell subsets, whose TCR beta-chain repertoires were profiled. Seven of the eight sequenced donors were HCMV-seropositive and one was HCMV-seronegative. In several experiments an anti-gammadeltaTCR antibody was added to restrict sorting to alphabetaTCR-expressing T cells. In over five donors, the dominant CD3+CD56+NKG2C+ clonotypes were among the top 10 CD8+ clonotypes and accounted for about 1.0-7.5% of CD8+ T cells. Those dominant clonotypes were again the most abundant among CD3+CD56-NKG2C+ cells in a few donors, at about 25-60.1%. It remained unclear whether the expanded NKG2C-expressing T cell clones were specific for HCMV antigens. Randomly selected healthy volunteers, three men and five women, were used as the eight sequenced donors. A commercial ELISA kit detecting HCMV-specific IgG in serum was used to determine HCMV serostatus. For a handful of donors, bulk peripheral blood T-cell repertoires were additionally sequenced from unsorted PBMC. MIGEC was used to demultiplex reads and group reads by UMI, and MiTCR was used to assemble and quantify clonotypes. To exclude erroneous sequences, only TCR cDNA sequences supported by at least two reads were retained. The tcR package was used for downstream repertoire analysis, and clonotypes were matched between fractions using CDR3 nucleotide sequence together with V segment. Antigen specificity was annotated against VDJdb with VDJmatch, allowing one amino acid substitution in CDR3.

The material sequenced was PBMCs. This chain joins TRBV30 to TRBJ2-2, with TRBD2 tentatively as D gene (6 bases match). This receptor was identified in a woman between 18 and 29 years old in good health. CDR3 region: CALDGSSNTGELFF. DNA sequence: TGTGCCTTAGACGGGAGCTCGAACACCGGGGAGCTGTTTTTT.